A selection of T cell receptor beta chains follows, all from one sample in a study of shared clonotypes between healthy human individuals. TCRdb's copy holds only in-frame clones and misses some; the assay was immunoSEQ multiplex PCR. The table has about 1.5 million clones, 98% seen once. Sequenced material: naive CD4+ T cells sorted from blood. The receptors stem from a man aged 30 to 39 in good health. Both conserved end residues are part of each CDR3. The D gene is left open where the match is weak. Only part of the rows carry a size: once, few, many, or a class if the clone is expanded.

j_call	d_call	v_call	clone_size	cdr3_aa	cdr3_nt
TRBJ2-6	.	TRBV7-3	.	CASSLGGKAGANVLTF	TGTGCCAGCAGCTTGGGCGGGAAGGCTGGGGCCAACGTCCTGACTTTC
TRBJ1-2	TRBD1	TRBV28	once	CASSPGQGLRYGYTF	TGTGCCAGCAGTCCAGGACAGGGGCTTCGCTATGGCTACACCTTC
TRBJ2-5	.	TRBV5-1	.	CASSGQPASQETQYF	TGCGCCAGCAGCGGGCAACCGGCGAGCCAAGAGACCCAGTACTTC
TRBJ1-1	.	TRBV9	.	CASSVTGLNTEAFF	TGTGCCAGCAGCGTTACAGGGCTGAACACTGAAGCTTTCTTT
TRBJ2-7	.	TRBV5-4	.	CASSQGGTTYEQYF	TGTGCCAGCAGCCAGGGGGGGACAACCTACGAGCAGTACTTC
TRBJ2-1	.	TRBV5-1	.	CASSYGSVDNEQFF	TGCGCCAGCAGCTATGGGAGTGTAGACAATGAGCAGTTCTTC
TRBJ2-7	.	TRBV6-1	.	CASSGNNF	TGTGCCAGCAGTGGAAATAACTTC
TRBJ2-3	.	TRBV13	.	CASSLGTGNTDTQYF	TGTGCCAGCAGCTTAGGAACAGGGAATACAGATACGCAGTATTTT
TRBJ2-7	.	TRBV27	.	CASSRRGLKPGEQYF	TGTGCCAGCAGTCGGAGGGGCTTGAAACCGGGGGAGCAGTACTTC
TRBJ1-2	.	TRBV7-8	.	CASSPTGNYGYTF	TGTGCCAGCAGTCCTACAGGGAACTATGGCTACACCTTC
TRBJ2-3	TRBD2	TRBV18	.	CASSPIGLAGEQYF	TGTGCCAGCTCACCAATAGGACTAGCAGGCGAGCAGTATTTT
TRBJ2-7	.	TRBV7-9	once	CASTGTPPSYEQYF	TGTGCCAGCACCGGGACCCCACCGTCGTACGAGCAGTACTTC
TRBJ1-2	.	TRBV6-1	.	CASSPLTGIYGYTF	TGTGCCAGCAGTCCACTGACAGGTATCTATGGCTACACCTTC
TRBJ2-5	.	TRBV11-3	.	CASSRDLQETQYF	TGTGCCAGCAGCCGGGACTTGCAAGAGACCCAGTACTTC
TRBJ2-7	TRBD2	TRBV5-1	.	CASSSGLAGGVYEQYF	TGCGCCAGCAGCTCCGGATTAGCGGGAGGGGTCTACGAGCAGTACTTC
TRBJ2-7	TRBD1	TRBV6-5	.	CASSYHGTAGEQYF	TGTGCCAGCAGTTACCACGGGACAGCCGGGGAGCAGTACTTC
TRBJ2-1	.	TRBV5-4	once	CASSSKRDGASYNEQFF	TGTGCCAGCAGCTCGAAACGGGACGGCGCGTCCTACAATGAGCAGTTCTTC
TRBJ1-2	TRBD1	TRBV6-1	.	CASSDRVSYGYTF	TGTGCCAGCAGCGACAGGGTAAGCTATGGCTACACCTTC
TRBJ2-7	.	TRBV27	.	CASSRARGGEQYF	TGTGCCAGCTCACGGGCCAGGGGGGGCGAGCAGTACTTC
TRBJ2-5	.	TRBV12-5	.	CASGLRGTQYF	TGTGCTAGTGGTTTGCGAGGGACCCAGTACTTC
TRBJ1-2	.	TRBV28	.	CASSLLGGYTF	TGTGCCAGCAGTCTCTTAGGTGGCTACACCTTC
TRBJ1-2	.	TRBV4-2	.	CASSQDERFSGYTF	TGTGCCAGCAGCCAAGATGAAAGATTCAGTGGCTACACCTTC
TRBJ2-1	TRBD2	TRBV30	.	CAWSVRFSGRAREQFF	TGTGCCTGGAGTGTACGTTTTAGCGGGAGGGCCCGGGAGCAGTTCTTC
TRBJ1-1	.	TRBV18	.	CASSAIRTYPMGAFF	TGTGCCAGCTCGGCCATCCGGACCTACCCGATGGGGGCTTTCTTT
TRBJ2-3	TRBD2	TRBV5-8	.	CARRASGRTDTQYF	TGTGCCAGACGAGCTAGCGGGAGAACAGATACGCAGTATTTT
TRBJ2-1	TRBD2	TRBV7-9	.	CASSSGLASYNEQFF	TGTGCCAGCAGCTCGGGACTAGCTTCCTACAATGAGCAGTTCTTC
TRBJ1-2	TRBD1	TRBV9	.	CASSGGQGSMNYGYTF	TGTGCCAGCAGCGGCGGACAGGGTTCCATGAACTATGGCTACACCTTC
TRBJ1-1	.	TRBV18	.	CASSAQGMNTEAFF	TGTGCCAGCTCGGCTCAGGGAATGAACACTGAAGCTTTCTTT
TRBJ2-5	.	TRBV19	.	CASRGVWETQYF	TGTGCCAGCAGGGGGGTCTGGGAGACCCAGTACTTC
TRBJ1-5	.	TRBV30	.	CAWSAGHLPTSNQPQHF	TGTGCCTGGAGTGCGGGACATCTGCCCACTAGCAATCAGCCCCAGCATTTT
TRBJ2-7	.	TRBV28	once	CASSSATGISYEQYF	TGTGCCAGCAGTTCCGCCACAGGAATCTCCTACGAGCAGTACTTC
TRBJ2-1	.	TRBV15	.	CATSSGRDNEQFF	TGTGCCACCAGCAGCGGACGCGACAATGAGCAGTTCTTC
TRBJ2-3	TRBD1	TRBV7-9	few	CASSYWDRETGTDTQYF	TGTGCCAGCAGCTACTGGGACAGGGAAACCGGCACAGATACGCAGTATTTT
TRBJ2-3	TRBD2	TRBV18	.	CASSPLAGGVTDTQYF	TGTGCCAGCTCACCACTGGCGGGAGGGGTCACAGATACGCAGTATTTT
TRBJ2-2	.	TRBV27	.	CASSFPGLTGELFF	TGTGCCAGCAGTTTCCCGGGACTTACCGGGGAGCTGTTTTTT
TRBJ1-3	.	TRBV11-2	.	CASSQQPGHSSGNTIYF	TGTGCCAGCAGCCAACAACCGGGACACTCCTCTGGAAACACCATATATTTT
TRBJ1-1	.	TRBV10-3	.	CAISESQGSEAFF	TGTGCCATCAGTGAGTCCCAGGGTTCTGAAGCTTTCTTT
TRBJ1-1	.	TRBV20-1	once	CSARTPVEAFF	TGCAGTGCACGTACCCCTGTTGAAGCTTTCTTT
TRBJ2-5	TRBD1	TRBV7-3	.	CASSFDRVQETQYF	TGTGCCAGCAGCTTTGACAGGGTCCAAGAGACCCAGTACTTC
TRBJ1-1	.	TRBV7-9	.	CASSLDGPGGVSYTEAFF	TGTGCCAGCAGCTTAGATGGACCGGGGGGCGTAAGTTACACTGAAGCTTTCTTT
TRBJ1-2	TRBD1	TRBV18	.	CASSPIRQGGYTF	TGTGCCAGCTCACCGATCAGACAGGGGGGCTACACCTTC
TRBJ2-1	.	TRBV5-1	.	CASTNPTGLAGNEQFF	TGCGCCAGCACCAACCCTACGGGGCTAGCAGGAAATGAGCAGTTCTTC
TRBJ2-2	.	TRBV5-1	.	CASSLGRGSTGELFF	TGCGCCAGCAGCTTGGGCAGGGGCTCCACCGGGGAGCTGTTTTTT
TRBJ2-1	.	TRBV5-1	.	CASSVDRDHNFF	TGCGCCAGCAGCGTTGACCGGGACCACAACTTCTTC
TRBJ1-2	TRBD1	TRBV10-1	few	CASSESGQGNGDGYTF	TGCGCCAGCAGTGAGTCCGGACAGGGTAACGGGGATGGCTACACCTTC
TRBJ1-5	TRBD1	TRBV9	.	CASSVGTGAQNQPQHF	TGTGCCAGCAGCGTGGGGACAGGGGCCCAAAATCAGCCCCAGCATTTT
TRBJ2-1	.	TRBV2	.	CARGEGSSYNEQFF	TGTGCCAGAGGTGAAGGCAGCTCCTACAATGAGCAGTTCTTC
TRBJ1-1	.	TRBV7-3	.	CASSSGTGAAFF	TGTGCCAGCAGTTCCGGAACCGGGGCGGCTTTCTTT
TRBJ2-3	.	TRBV4-3	.	CASSQEGSTDTQYF	TGCGCCAGCAGCCAAGAGGGTAGCACAGATACGCAGTATTTT